This T cell receptor beta chain was retrieved from a study of OX40 agonist ivuxolimab in advanced cancers. Concerning the study at large: The costimulatory receptor OX40 (CD134) was targeted by ivuxolimab, a fully human IgG2 agonistic monoclonal antibody. Intravenous ivuxolimab was administered to patients every 2 weeks at six dose levels: 0.01, 0.1, 0.3, 1.5, 3 and 10 mg/kg. Among the 50 to 55 dose-escalation patients, around 19 had hepatocellular carcinoma, about 15 melanoma, 9 renal cell carcinoma and 9 head and neck cancer. The dose-escalation cohort was about 86% male with a mean age of approximately 60 years, ranging from roughly 23 to 79. Prior anti-PD-1, anti-PD-L1 or anti-CTLA-4 therapy was permitted, and approximately 41% of dose-escalation patients had received checkpoint inhibitors. Partial responses occurred in three dose-escalation patients, of whom one had hepatocellular carcinoma and two had cutaneous melanoma. Peripheral TCRbeta sequencing was intended to test whether TCR sequence diversity was altered and clonal T-cell expansion was caused by ivuxolimab. The paper reports the monotherapy dose-escalation portion (N of about 54 patients) of the phase I ivuxolimab trial.

As concerns this clone: Its antigen is currently not known. No per-base quality is available; no much larger clone lies one base away.

Trimmed from V: 4 bases; trimmed from J: 6 bases; junction bases lacking a gene match: 11. The CDR3, from cysteine to phenylalanine, totals 15 residues. Just CDR3 DNA is preserved here, 45 bases in frame from base 1. For CDR1 and CDR2, the germline V gene (reference sequence) lists SGHNT and YYREEE. Patients with autoimmune disease history or receiving systemic immunosuppression were excluded from the trial. Peripheral blood for TCR sequencing was collected from all dose cohorts at baseline, on cycle 4 day 1, and on cycle 7 day 1. Samples were obtained from an open-label, multicenter, first-in-human phase I dose-escalation trial of ivuxolimab. Adults with locally advanced or metastatic melanoma, renal cell carcinoma, hepatocellular carcinoma or head and neck squamous cell carcinoma were enrolled in the trial. CD4+ and CD8+ T cells were sorted separately from peripheral blood before TCR sequencing.

Genomic DNA was extracted from sorted cells for sequencing of the TCRbeta CDR3 region. The immunoSEQ Assay was used for sequencing of TCRbeta CDR3 regions. TCRdb stores this immuneACCESS table with in-frame sequences only. Part of the clones is absent; in the studies checked, under half of the shortfall reflects unresolved V genes, and no reason is known for the rest. In all, the sample holds approximately 73,000 clones, and more than 80% of those were seen once. The ten largest account for 2.8% of the sample. Beyond this particular receptor, the publication reports: In partial responders in the 0.1-3.0 mg/kg groups, normalized peripheral clonal expansion was found to be among the lowest, especially among CD8+ T cells. Low levels of normalized T-cell clonal expansion were also seen in some patients who did not respond. Antigen specificity was not determined for the clonally expanded peripheral T cells. After ivuxolimab, expanded clones were on average more numerous among CD8+ T cells than among CD4+ T cells. Clonal expansion of both CD4+ and CD8+ blood T cells was observed from baseline to week 6 at doses 0.1 to 3.0 mg/kg.

The receptor comes from an adult with an advanced solid tumor such as melanoma, head and neck, liver or kidney cancer. The input for sequencing was CD4+ or CD8+ T cells sorted from blood, taken in a trial of the OX40 agonist ivuxolimab. Rearrangement joined TRBV5-4 to TRBJ1-2; the junction holds 8 bases that match TRBD1. For the CDR3, the sequence is CASSPPQGAADGYTF. The nucleotide sequence is TGTGCCAGCAGCCCTCCCCAGGGGGCTGCGGATGGCTACACCTTC.